The T cell receptor beta chain under discussion was sequenced for a study of T cell responses to AZD1222 COVID-19 vaccine. Sequencing was performed with immunoSEQ multiplex PCR; in TCRdb, only in-frame clones are kept and a portion is missing. The table records around 150,000 clones, about 87% of them present only once. Ten or more counts support this clone. The antigen is not known. The study's findings and limits: White British ancestry dominated among donors, who included more females, and clonal diversity was possibly underestimated. A reported finding is that nearly half of spike-specific TCRs target unmutated variant regions.

Losses at the gene ends were 3 bases for V and 7 bases for J; bases not matched to a gene: 6. The CDR3 length is 14 residues. Germline-derived CDR1 and CDR2 are SEHNR and FQNEAQ (reference sequence). Material: peripheral blood, obtained on day 0 of AZD1222 vaccination. This receptor was taken from an adult in good health. The chain couples TRBV7-9 to TRBJ1-5; 7 positions agree with TRBD1. In DNA, the CDR3 is TGTGCCAGCAGCTTGGGACAGTGGGGCCAGCCCCAGCATTTT. Protein product: CASSLGQWGQPQHF.